This TCR beta chain was captured in a study of early T cells in non-severe SARS-CoV-2 infection (dated by TCRdb to the early 2020s). A note on the overall study: Bulk RNA from unsorted whole blood was used for TCR sequencing, so alpha and beta chains could not be paired. What the authors observed across the whole study: VDJdb matching was skewed toward anti-spike CD8 responses and likely underestimated virus-specific expansions by missing private and CD4 specificities.

The CDR3 starts with the cysteine, ends with the phenylalanine, and has 16 residues. Of the read, only the CDR3 DNA is kept; its 48 bases are in frame from base 1. CDR1 and CDR2 are read off the germline V gene (reference sequence) as DFQATT and SNEGSKA. V is cut by 4 bases and J by 0 bases, and the space between the germline ends is 15 bases. Preparation of the library involved 5' RACE. Sequenced on a NextSeq 500. In the TCR library protocol, unique molecular identifiers were attached to individual cDNA molecules to correct for PCR bias and sequencing error. Both TCR alpha and beta chains were sequenced, and tight co-correlation was observed between alpha and beta sequence abundances in each sample. Regarding the original processing steps: Decombinator V4 was used to perform V gene, J gene and CDR3 annotation of TCR sequences. Expanded TCRs were defined as changing significantly between any two time points under a Poisson model with p below 0.0001. TCR abundances were normalised to the total number of TCRs sequenced in each sample and reported as counts per million. MAIT TCRs were defined by TRAV1-2 paired with TRAJ12, TRAJ20 or TRAJ33, and iNKT TCRs by TRAV10 paired with TRAJ18. VDJdb, accessed on 1 November 2021, was searched for TCRs annotated for CMV, EBV and SARS-CoV-2, and TCRs annotated for more than one antigen were excluded. TCRdb's own reprocessing of the public reads used fastp at Q25 and MiXCR and kept productive beta chains. Rows are combined by CDR3 protein, so each entry shows the most common genes and DNA. The V and J calls here are based on TCRdb, not the publication. Counted in this sample were 33,000 or so distinct CDR3 sequences; 5% to 6.5% of them appeared once. About 8% of the sample is in the top ten clones.

This clonotype was counted at least ten times. This clone's antigen is unknown. No base quality values were provided; no much bigger clone lies one nucleotide off. A case-control design nested within a healthcare worker cohort in London, UK, was used, with weekly nasopharyngeal swab PCR tests and blood sampling performed. Healthcare workers were recruited between 23 and 31 March 2020, during the week of the UK lockdown, and were followed weekly for up to about 16 weeks. The sequenced material came from whole blood. This TCR was sampled from an adult who was a healthcare worker with PCR-confirmed SARS-CoV-2 infection or an uninfected control (not recorded which). This chain joins TRBV20-1 to TRBJ2-2; possibly the D gene is TRBD2, per 6 matching bases. At the DNA level, the sequence is TGCAGTGCTACGACTAGTTACTTCGCGAACACCGGGGAGCTGTTTTTT. This sequence encodes CSATTSYFANTGELFF.